The entry that follows covers one T cell receptor (beta chain) sequence. Antigen: not known. Clones were sequenced by immunoSEQ multiplex PCR, and TCRdb holds only the in-frame ones, with some missing. The sample has 20,000 or so clones, 82% seen once. This entry is derived from a study of STAT5B mutations in CD4+ large granular lymphocyte leukemia. Findings and caveats of the study: Higher CD4+ than CD8+ T-LGLL clonality might reflect small sample size.

Trimming took off 1 base at V and 3 bases at J, with 9 bases between the two ends. The germline V gene encodes CDR1 SGHAT and CDR2 FQNNGV. The CDR3 is made up of 15 amino acids. V is TRBV11-2 and J is TRBJ2-2; no clear D gene. This TCR was sampled from a human donor in good health. Material for sequencing was CD4+ T cells from blood buffy coats. CDR3 in DNA: TGTGCCAGCAGCTTAGGATTCACGGACACCGGGGAGCTGTTTTTT. This encodes CASSLGFTDTGELFF.